This entry describes one T cell receptor beta chain. Its antigen is not identified. This entry comes from a study of CXCR3-negative and CXCR3-positive naive CD8 T cells. The CDR3 has 12 residues. The libraries of TRB cDNA were prepared using 5' RACE with UMI labels. One entry per CDR3 protein, without DNA, is what TCRdb gives after re-calling the 5' RACE reads. The clone table shows 50,000 to 65,000 distinct CDR3 sequences, with the ten largest holding 23%. General observations from the study: Memory, not naive, CXCR3-negative and CXCR3-positive cells differed in TRBV-TRBJ usage. Similar levels of surface CD5 were seen between naive subsets; TCR strength was inferred from TRB CDR3 properties. Comparably high diversity marked both naive subsets, whereas memory CD8+ cells had much lower diversity.

The sample comprised memory CD8+ T cells from blood. This receptor was taken from a human donor in good health. Some clones in this sample may be carry-over from other donors' samples. J is TRBJ1-5 and V is TRBV12-3 or TRBV12-4. The CDR3 sequence is CASSLDNQPQHF.